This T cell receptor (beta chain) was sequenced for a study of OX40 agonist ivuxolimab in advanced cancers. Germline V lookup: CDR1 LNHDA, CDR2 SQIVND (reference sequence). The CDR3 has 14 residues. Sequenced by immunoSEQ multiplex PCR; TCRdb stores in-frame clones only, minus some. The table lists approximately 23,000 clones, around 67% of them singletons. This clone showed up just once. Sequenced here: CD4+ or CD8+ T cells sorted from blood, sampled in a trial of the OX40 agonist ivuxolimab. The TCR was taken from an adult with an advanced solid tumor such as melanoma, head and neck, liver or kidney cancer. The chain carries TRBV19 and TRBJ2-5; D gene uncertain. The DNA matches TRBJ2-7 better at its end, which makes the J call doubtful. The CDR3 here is CASSITGGSYEQYF. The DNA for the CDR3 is TGTGCCAGTAGTATAACCGGCGGATCCTACGAGCAGTACTTC.